Presented here are 26 T cell receptor beta chains from one specimen sequenced in a study of T-cell memory formation after mild COVID-19. Each CDR3 protein is one row after TCRdb ran MiXCR on the 5' RACE reads. The table shows hundreds of thousands of distinct CDR3 sequences, with about 18% occurring only once. Input material: PBMCs or a T cell subset sorted from them (not recorded which). The source is an adult woman who had mild COVID-19 (a few samples of this study predate the infection). Cell type and time point are not known.

V and J are TRBV20-1 and TRBJ2-3; TRBD2 matches 10 bases. Germline-derived CDR1 and CDR2 are DFQATT and SNEGSKA (reference sequence). The V and J ends lost 6 bases and 3 bases, in that order; junction bases with no gene match: 9. The CDR3 extends over 15 amino acids. The CDR3 sequence: CSATNSGRKTDTQYF. The CDR3 DNA reads as TGCAGTGCCACGAATAGCGGGAGGAAGACAGATACGCAGTATTTT.

This clonotype has just one count. This chain joins TRBV5-6 and TRBJ1-2, with 10 bases aligning to TRBD1. Trimming cost V 0 bases and J 7 bases; bases outside gene matches: 9. The CDR3 length is 16 residues. The V gene's germline CDR1 is SGHDT and CDR2 YYEEEE. The CDR3 spells CASSLGLTGGTGGYTF. The DNA for the CDR3 is TGTGCCAGCAGCTTGGGGTTGACAGGGGGCACTGGTGGCTACACCTTC.

This clonotype was recorded a few times. In DNA, the CDR3 is TGTGCCAGCAGCGCACGTCGGACTGGGGCAGATACGCAGTATTTT. Its protein is CASSARRTGADTQYF. This sequence joins TRBV7-2 and TRBJ2-3, with a tentative D call TRBD2 (5 bases). The CDR3 spans 15 residues. With 5 bases removed from V and 4 bases from J, the gap between germline ends came to 16 bases. CDR1 and CDR2 (germline): SGHTA, FQGNSA.

The chain uses TRBV15 and TRBJ2-5, with TRBD2 matching over 8 bases. In germline, CDR1 is LNHNV, CDR2 YYDKDF (reference sequence). With 3 bases clipped from V and 4 bases from J, the junction kept 4 bases outside the gene matches. There are 14 residues in the CDR3. The CDR3 sequence is CATSSILAAETQYF. CDR3 DNA sequence: TGTGCCACCAGCAGTATACTAGCGGCAGAGACCCAGTACTTC.

This clonotype has a handful of counts. The J gene is TRBJ2-2, the V gene TRBV24-1, with 11 bases fitting TRBD1. The V gene's germline CDR1 is KGHDR and CDR2 SFDVKD. V dropped 9 bases and J dropped 6; count of bases not matched to a gene: 5. The CDR3 length is 14 residues. The CDR3 spells CATGDRGSAGELFF. DNA for the CDR3: TGTGCCACCGGGGACAGGGGGTCGGCCGGGGAGCTGTTTTTT.

The V and J genes are TRBV12-3 or TRBV12-4 and TRBJ2-5; 8 bases agree with TRBD1. Trimming at V came to 3 bases and at J to 5 bases, leaving 8 bases not matched to a gene. The CDR3 is 15 amino acids. CDR3 in amino acids: CASSFQGALAETQYF. As DNA, the CDR3 is TGTGCCAGCAGTTTTCAGGGGGCGTTGGCTGAGACCCAGTACTTC.

This clonotype was observed at least ten times. The chain employs TRBV12-3 or TRBV12-4 and TRBJ2-7; no reliable D call. There are 13 residues in the CDR3. The V gene lost 3 bases and the J gene lost 4 bases, with 10 bases spanning the gap. In DNA form, the CDR3 reads TGTGCCAGCAGTTTCTCAGCCGGTTACGAGCAGTACTTC. Protein sequence: CASSFSAGYEQYF.

As regards this clonotype: The germline gene is not matched at one end of the junction; a read error may be the cause. The chain couples TRBV12-3 or TRBV12-4 to TRBJ2-3; 8 bases agree with TRBD2. The CDR3 totals 14 residues. CDR3 loop: CASSIAGRTDTQYF. CDR3 DNA: TGTGCCAGCAGTATAGCGGGACGCACAGATACGCAGTATTTT.

The table lists this clonotype with a few counts. V and J are TRBV29-1 and TRBJ2-7, with a weak D call TRBD1 (5 bases). CDR3 length equals 12 residues. The ends were cut back, 6 bases at V and 5 bases at J, with 14 bases in the middle. The germline V gene encodes CDR1 SQVTM and CDR2 ANQGSEA. As DNA, the CDR3 is TGCAGCGTGGACCAGGGCTACCACGAGCAGTACTTC. This sequence encodes CSVDQGYHEQYF.

The rearrangement links TRBV15 to TRBJ1-2; no definite D call. CDR1 and CDR2 (germline): LNHNV, YYDKDF (reference sequence). CDR3 length equals 14 residues. V was cut by 0 bases and J by 4 bases, with 9 bases left in between. CDR3 protein: CATSRDKGAYGYTF. As DNA, the CDR3 is TGTGCCACCAGCAGAGATAAGGGTGCCTATGGCTACACCTTC.

This clonotype appeared a few times. The V call is TRBV27, the J call TRBJ2-2; 8 bases line up with TRBD1. Germline loops: CDR1 MNHEY, CDR2 SMNVEV (reference sequence). V trimming: 5 bases; J trimming: 11 bases; junction bases outside the gene matches: 28. The CDR3 consists of 20 residues. DNA for the CDR3: TGTGCCAGCAGTCCTGGGGACAGGCCCTTCAGCCCCCAACGCATCGGAGAGCTGTTTTTT. Translated, it gives CASSPGDRPFSPQRIGELFF.

The V call is TRBV4-1, the J call TRBJ2-1; the D is unclear. From germline, CDR1 is MGHRA and CDR2 YSYEKL. The CDR3 has 13 amino acids. V lost 1 base and J 10 bases, leaving 11 bases between the germline ends. This chain's CDR3 is CASSQGALQEQFF. In DNA, the CDR3 is TGCGCCAGCAGCCAAGGGGCGTTGCAGGAGCAGTTCTTC.

This rearrangement joins TRBV20-1 to TRBJ2-1; D unresolved. The CDR3 loop spans 12 amino acids. V lost 5 bases and J 2 bases, leaving 7 bases between the germline ends. CDR1 is DFQATT, CDR2 SNEGSKA, per germline (reference sequence). CDR3 sequence (DNA): TGCAGTGCTCCCGTCGCCTACAATGAGCAGTTCTTC. It is translated as CSAPVAYNEQFF.

J is TRBJ2-1 and V is TRBV7-2; D perhaps matches TRBD2 (6 bases). Deletions cut 7 bases from V and 5 bases from J, with 21 bases between. Germline lookup yields CDR1 SGHTA and CDR2 FQGNSA. The CDR3 has 16 amino acids. CDR3 protein: CASTYVGGLGHNEQFF. The CDR3 DNA sequence: TGTGCCAGCACCTATGTGGGGGGTTTGGGCCACAATGAGCAGTTCTTC.

J is TRBJ1-1 and V is TRBV3-1; 7 positions agree with TRBD1. V was clipped by 4 bases and J by 6 bases; unmatched bases: 5. This CDR3 region has 13 residues. The germline V gene has CDR1 LGHDT and CDR2 YNNKEL (reference sequence). The CDR3 DNA reads as TGTGCCAGCAGCCCCTCCCAGGGGGCTGAAGCTTTCTTT. Its protein is CASSPSQGAEAFF. Using reference TRBV3-1 and TRBJ1-1 for the parts outside the CDR3, the full variable domain is DTAVSQTPKYLVTQMGNDKSIKCEQNLGHDTMYWYKQDSKKFLKIMFSYNNKELIINETVPNRFSPKSPDKAHLNLHINSLELGDSAVYFCASSPSQGAEAFFGQGTRLTVV.

The sample holds a few counts of this clonotype. CDR3 nucleotides: TGTGCCAGCAGTTTAATGGGCCCGGGACTAGCGGGGCACGAGCAGTACTTC. Protein: CASSLMGPGLAGHEQYF. The V call is TRBV12-3 or TRBV12-4, the J call TRBJ2-7; the match to TRBD2 covers 13 bases. This CDR3 has 17 amino acids. J lost 5 bases, V lost 2 bases, and 9 bases had no gene match.

This clonotype was detected many times. The CDR3 nucleotides read TGTGCCAGCACCCCACGGGGGGGGGCCTCGAACACCGGGGAGCTGTTTTTT. The encoded protein is CASTPRGGASNTGELFF. This rearrangement joins TRBV9 to TRBJ2-2; 8 bases agree with TRBD2. Germline-derived CDR1 and CDR2 are SGDLS and YYNGEE. V lost 6 bases to trimming and J lost 0 bases; unmatched junction nucleotides: 10. The CDR3 has 17 residues. The variable domain in full, completed from reference TRBV9 and TRBJ2-2, reads DSGVTQTPKHLITATGQRVTLRCSPRSGDLSVYWYQQSLDQGLQFLIQYYNGEERAKGNILERFSAQQFPDLHSELNLSSLELGDSALYFCASTPRGGASNTGELFFGEGSRLTVL.

This chain links TRBV5-1 with TRBJ1-5; D may be TRBD1 (5 bases). The germline gives CDR1 SGHRS, CDR2 YFSETQ. There are 14 residues in the CDR3. Trimming stripped 4 bases from V and 5 bases from J, with 13 bases between. The CDR3 spells CASSPGRGDQPQHF. CDR3 nucleotides: TGCGCCAGCAGCCCTGGTCGAGGGGATCAGCCCCAGCATTTT.

The rearrangement links TRBV15 to TRBJ2-7; possibly TRBD1 or TRBD2 for D (6 bases each). CDR3 length: 15 amino acids. V lost 2 bases to trimming and J lost 2 bases, with 13 bases between them. Germline assignment: CDR1 LNHNV and CDR2 YYDKDF (reference sequence). The CDR3 coding sequence is TGTGCCACCAGCAGATCTGGGGGGCTCACCTACGAGCAGTACTTC. Protein product: CATSRSGGLTYEQYF.

V gene TRBV10-3 combines with J gene TRBJ2-1, with D possibly matching TRBD2 (6 bases). Germline V gene sequence: CDR1 ENHRY, CDR2 SYGVKD. The CDR3 extends over 15 amino acids. The V gene lost 3 bases and the J gene lost 8 bases, with 17 bases spanning the gap. CDR3 sequence: CAISDGDSSVDEQFF. DNA of the CDR3: TGTGCCATCAGTGATGGGGACTCTTCGGTTGATGAGCAGTTCTTC.

The V gene is TRBV12-3 or TRBV12-4, the J gene TRBJ1-2; TRBD1 aligns across 7 bases. CDR3 length: 14 residues. With 2 bases clipped from V and 8 bases from J, the junction kept 8 bases outside the gene matches. CDR3 nucleotide sequence: TGTGCCAGCAGTTTACTGAGAGGGGGCGACGGCTACACCTTC. Translated, it gives CASSLLRGGDGYTF.

This clonotype appeared a few times. This sequence joins TRBV2 and TRBJ1-2; TRBD1 matches 8 bases. Germline V lookup: CDR1 SNHLY, CDR2 FYNNEI. The CDR3 spans 15 residues. After removal of 6 bases from V and 4 bases from J, the junction contained 10 bases not matched to a gene. The DNA of the CDR3 is TGTGCCAGCAGGGACGGACAGGGTCCCATCTATGGCTACACCTTC. It translates to CASRDGQGPIYGYTF.

This clonotype has only a few counts. The rearrangement links TRBV6-2 or TRBV6-3 to TRBJ2-2; D might be TRBD1 (7 bases). CDR3 length: 14 amino acids. V was pared by 6 bases and J by 6 bases, with 14 bases between. In germline, CDR1 is MNHEY, CDR2 SVGEGT. CDR3 residues: CASSRQGGAGELFF. The CDR3 DNA is TGTGCCAGCAGCCGCCAGGGGGGCGCCGGGGAGCTGTTTTTT.

This clonotype was seen a handful of times. This chain connects TRBV14 to TRBJ2-1, with 11 bases lining up with TRBD1. CDR1 and CDR2 (germline): SGHDN, FVKESK. V gave up 2 bases and J gave up 3 bases; unmatched junction bases: 3. The CDR3 is 16 residues long. In DNA, the CDR3 is TGTGCCAGCAGCCAACGGACAGGGGGCGACTACAATGAGCAGTTCTTC. It translates to CASSQRTGGDYNEQFF.

This clonotype occurred a few times. The V and J genes are TRBV7-6 and TRBJ2-3; possible D gene TRBD2, 6 bases. V lost 0 bases, J lost 2 bases, and 12 bases lay in between. Germline values: CDR1 SGHVS, CDR2 FNYEAQ. The CDR3 has 16 residues. The CDR3: CASSLASRGTTDTQYF. DNA for the CDR3: TGTGCCAGCAGCTTAGCGTCCCGGGGGACCACAGATACGCAGTATTTT.

This clonotype was observed at least ten times. This chain links TRBV12-3 or TRBV12-4 with TRBJ2-2, with TRBD1 as a possible D gene (5 bases). V was clipped by 5 bases and J by 0 bases, with 13 bases between them. There are 16 residues in the CDR3. CDR3 DNA: TGTGCCAGCAGTCGACAGAGAACCGCGAACACCGGGGAGCTGTTTTTT. It specifies CASSRQRTANTGELFF.